The 17 T cell receptor beta chains below all came from one sample that was sequenced in a study of blood T cell repertoires in COVID-19. Clones were read by immunoSEQ multiplex PCR, and TCRdb kept only the in-frame ones, dropping some. The table records some 500,000 clones, 85% to 90% of them present only once. The sequenced material came from peripheral blood. These receptor sequences come from a woman between 50 and 59 years old with COVID-19, enrolled during active disease.

This clone was found once. The chain links TRBV7-2 to TRBJ2-7; 7 bases agree with TRBD2. V lost 1 base and J lost 1; bases outside the gene matches: 4. The CDR3 consists of 15 residues. Germline lookup yields CDR1 SGHTA and CDR2 FQGNSA. DNA for the CDR3: TGTGCCAGCAGCTTAGAGCGGGGACTTTCCTACGAGCAGTACTTC. It codes for CASSLERGLSYEQYF.

In its sample, this clone was seen once. This sequence joins TRBV18 and TRBJ1-5; D unclear. Trimming pared 6 bases from V and 2 bases from J, leaving 8 bases between. The CDR3 extends over 13 amino acids. Germline CDR1 reads KGHSH; CDR2 reads LQKENI. The CDR3 sequence: CASSGTGNQPQHF. DNA for the CDR3: TGTGCCAGCTCCGGAACAGGCAATCAGCCCCAGCATTTT.

This clone was observed once. This chain uses TRBV6-5 with TRBJ2-3; weak D call: TRBD2 (6 bases). Trimming pared 2 bases from V and 3 bases from J, leaving 9 bases between. This CDR3 is 14 amino acids long. Germline V gene data show CDR1 as MNHEY and CDR2 as SVGAGI. This chain's CDR3 is CASSYGGGTDTQYF. CDR3 coding DNA: TGTGCCAGCAGTTACGGCGGAGGGACAGATACGCAGTATTTT.

The V and J genes are TRBV10-3 and TRBJ1-1; TRBD1 might be the D (5 bases). The CDR3 runs to 14 residues. V lost 3 bases and J 3 bases, leaving 11 bases between the germline ends. CDR1 is ENHRY and CDR2 is SYGVKD in the germline V gene. CDR3 sequence: CAISDMGGHTEAFF. The CDR3 DNA sequence: TGTGCCATCAGTGATATGGGGGGACACACTGAAGCTTTCTTT.

This sequence joins TRBV12-5 and TRBJ1-5; possible D gene TRBD1, 5 bases. The CDR3 contains 15 residues. The ends were cut back, 9 bases at V and 1 base at J, with 16 bases in the middle. The germline V gene encodes CDR1 LGHNT and CDR2 FRNRAP. The CDR3 loop reads CASAGEGLSNQPQHF. For the CDR3, the DNA is TGTGCTAGCGCCGGGGAGGGGCTCAGCAATCAGCCCCAGCATTTT.

The chain employs TRBV7-9 and TRBJ2-1, with TRBD2 matching over 13 bases. Germline assignment: CDR1 SEHNR and CDR2 FQNEAQ (reference sequence). Trimming took 5 bases from V and 7 from J; bases not matched to a gene: 5. CDR3 length: 15 amino acids. The DNA of the CDR3 is TGTGCCAGCAGCACTAGCGGGGGGGCACAGAATGAGCAGTTCTTC. This gives the protein CASSTSGGAQNEQFF.

This chain joins TRBV6-5 and TRBJ2-7; 7 bases agree with TRBD1. The CDR3 totals 12 residues. Germline loops: CDR1 MNHEY, CDR2 SVGAGI. V shed 8 bases and J 2 bases; nucleotides not matched to a gene: 3. DNA for the CDR3: TGTGCCAGCCGGGGACAGACCTACGAGCAGTACTTC. Translated: CASRGQTYEQYF.

This chain uses TRBV7-3 with TRBJ2-4; 7 bases fit TRBD2. After removal of 6 bases from V and 1 base from J, the junction contained 24 bases not matched to a gene. Germline loops: CDR1 SGHTA, CDR2 FQGTGA. This CDR3 region has 21 residues. CDR3 in DNA: TGTGCCAGCAGGAACCCCGATCTCCCAGCGGGGTATTGTCAGGCCAAAAACATTCAGTACTTC. Residues: CASRNPDLPAGYCQAKNIQYF.

The V gene is TRBV23-1, the J gene TRBJ1-5; possibly TRBD1 for D (5 bases). TRBV23-1 qualifies as an ORF whose function is uncertain. V lost 0 bases to trimming and J lost 1 base, with 22 bases between them. The CDR3 has 20 residues. CDR3 protein: CASSQSRGLAVSWSNQPQHF. The CDR3 DNA reads as TGCGCCAGCAGTCAATCGCGGGGCCTGGCGGTTTCATGGAGCAATCAGCCCCAGCATTTT.

In DNA form, the CDR3 reads TGTGCCAGCAGACCCCGACAGGGGAACTACGAGCAGTACTTC. Translated: CASRPRQGNYEQYF. The rearrangement joins TRBV6-5 to TRBJ2-7; 8 bases agree with TRBD1. This CDR3 has 14 residues. Germline values: CDR1 MNHEY, CDR2 SVGAGI. V shed 6 bases and J 3 bases; nucleotides not matched to a gene: 7.

This clone was counted a few times. This sequence joins TRBV7-9 and TRBJ1-1; no definite D call. In germline, CDR1 is SEHNR, CDR2 FQNEAQ (reference sequence). The CDR3 is 13 amino acids. Trimming cost V 5 bases and J 8 bases, with 15 bases left between them. The CDR3 sequence: CASSPSNSREAFF. In nucleotides, the CDR3 is TGTGCCAGCAGCCCGTCAAACTCCAGGGAAGCTTTCTTT.

V gene TRBV6-6 combines with J gene TRBJ2-2; tentative D call: TRBD2 (7 bases). Trimming removed 2 bases at V and 6 bases at J, with 16 bases between. Germline CDR1 reads MNHNY; CDR2 reads SVGAGI (reference sequence). The CDR3 length is 16 residues. The CDR3 is CASSYRGSRGAGELFF. The CDR3 DNA follows: TGTGCCAGCAGTTACAGGGGGTCCCGGGGGGCCGGGGAGCTGTTTTTT.

The genes are TRBV3-1 (or the pseudogene TRBV3-2) and TRBJ1-2; TRBD1 agrees at 11 bases. This CDR3 has 14 amino acids. Germline CDR1 reads LGHDT; CDR2 reads YNNKEL (reference sequence). The V gene end was trimmed by 3 bases and the J gene end by 6 bases; junction bases not matched to a gene: 3. The CDR3 DNA reads TGTGCCAGCAGCCATGGACAGGGGGCGAATGGCTACACCTTC. Its translation: CASSHGQGANGYTF.

This clone was observed a handful of times. This chain joins TRBV30 and TRBJ1-1; D perhaps matches TRBD1 (5 bases). The ends were cut back, 2 bases at V and 3 bases at J, with 7 bases in the middle. Germline V gene data show CDR1 as GTSNPN and CDR2 as SVGIG (reference sequence). This CDR3 is built from 12 residues. This CDR3 reads CAWSYRYTEAFF. DNA for the CDR3: TGTGCCTGGAGTTACAGGTACACTGAAGCTTTCTTT.

The CDR3 reads CASSSLRGGTDTQYF. Here the CDR3 DNA reads TGTGCCAGCAGCTCGCTGCGGGGGGGGACAGATACGCAGTATTTT. The rearrangement links TRBV5-6 to TRBJ2-3, with 9 bases matching TRBD2. The CDR3 extends over 15 amino acids. Germline values: CDR1 SGHDT, CDR2 YYEEEE. With V trimmed by 3 bases and J by 3 bases, 5 bases remained unmatched.

The CDR3, as DNA: TGTGCCACCAGTGATAGGGTACTAGGGAAGACCCAGTACTTC. Its protein product is CATSDRVLGKTQYF. This chain joins TRBV24-1 and TRBJ2-5, with D possibly matching TRBD2 (5 bases). V lost 3 bases to trimming and J lost 6 bases, with 13 bases between them. CDR3 length: 14 amino acids. Looked up from germline, CDR1 is KGHDR and CDR2 is SFDVKD.

The chain links TRBV5-1 to TRBJ2-7; the match to TRBD1 covers 8 bases. The germline V gene encodes CDR1 SGHRS and CDR2 YFSETQ. The CDR3 has 14 amino acids. The trim removed 5 bases at V and 2 bases at J, leaving 6 bases unmatched. CDR3 in DNA: TGCGCCAGCAGTTCAGGGGGCGCGCCCTACGAGCAGTACTTC. Protein: CASSSGGAPYEQYF.